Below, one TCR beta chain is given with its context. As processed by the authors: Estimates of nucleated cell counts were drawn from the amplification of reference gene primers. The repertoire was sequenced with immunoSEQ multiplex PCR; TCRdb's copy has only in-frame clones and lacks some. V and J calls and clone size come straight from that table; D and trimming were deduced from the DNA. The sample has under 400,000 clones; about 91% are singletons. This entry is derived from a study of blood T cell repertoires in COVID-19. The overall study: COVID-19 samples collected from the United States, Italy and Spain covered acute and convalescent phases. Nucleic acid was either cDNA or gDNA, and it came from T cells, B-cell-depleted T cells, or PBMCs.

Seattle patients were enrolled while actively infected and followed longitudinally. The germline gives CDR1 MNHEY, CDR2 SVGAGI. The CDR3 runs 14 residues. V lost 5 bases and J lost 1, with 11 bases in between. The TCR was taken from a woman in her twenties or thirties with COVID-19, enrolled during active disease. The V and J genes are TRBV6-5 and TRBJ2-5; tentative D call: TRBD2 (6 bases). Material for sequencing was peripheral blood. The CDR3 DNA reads TGTGCCAGCAGTCTTAGCGGACCCCAAGAGACCCAGTACTTC. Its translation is CASSLSGPQETQYF.